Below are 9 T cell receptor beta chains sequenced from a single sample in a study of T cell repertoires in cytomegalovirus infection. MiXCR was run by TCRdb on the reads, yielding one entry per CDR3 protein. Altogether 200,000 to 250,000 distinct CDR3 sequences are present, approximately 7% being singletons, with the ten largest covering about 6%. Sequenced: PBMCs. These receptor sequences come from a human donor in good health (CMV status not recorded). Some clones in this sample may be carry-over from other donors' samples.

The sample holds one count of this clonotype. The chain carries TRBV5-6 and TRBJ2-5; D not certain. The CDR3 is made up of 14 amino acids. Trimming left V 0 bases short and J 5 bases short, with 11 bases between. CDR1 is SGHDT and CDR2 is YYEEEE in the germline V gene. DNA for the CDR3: TGTGCCAGCAGCTTGGAACCCTTGGGGGAGACCCAGTACTTC. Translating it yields CASSLEPLGETQYF.

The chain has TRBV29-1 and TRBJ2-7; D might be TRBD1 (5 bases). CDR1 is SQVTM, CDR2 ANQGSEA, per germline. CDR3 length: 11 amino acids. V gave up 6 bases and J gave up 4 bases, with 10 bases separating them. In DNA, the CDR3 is TGCAGCGTATTTAGGGGATACGAGCAGTACTTC. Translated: CSVFRGYEQYF.

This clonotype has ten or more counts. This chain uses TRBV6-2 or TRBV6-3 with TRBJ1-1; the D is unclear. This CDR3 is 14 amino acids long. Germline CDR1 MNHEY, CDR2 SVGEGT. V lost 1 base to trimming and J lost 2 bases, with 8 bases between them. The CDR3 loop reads CASSYFAENTEAFF. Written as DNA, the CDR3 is TGTGCCAGCAGTTACTTCGCGGAAAACACTGAAGCTTTCTTT.

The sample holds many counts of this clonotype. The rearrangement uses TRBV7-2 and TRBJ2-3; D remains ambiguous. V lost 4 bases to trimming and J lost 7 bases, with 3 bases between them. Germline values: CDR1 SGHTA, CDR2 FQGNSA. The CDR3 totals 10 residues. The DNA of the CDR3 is TGTGCCAGCAGCTCCAATACGCAGTATTTT. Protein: CASSSNTQYF.

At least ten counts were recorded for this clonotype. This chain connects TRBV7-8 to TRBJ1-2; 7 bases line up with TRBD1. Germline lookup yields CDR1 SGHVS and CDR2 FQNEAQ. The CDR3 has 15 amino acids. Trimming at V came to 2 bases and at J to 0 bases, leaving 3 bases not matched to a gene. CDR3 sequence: CASSLRDRANYGYTF. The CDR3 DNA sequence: TGTGCCAGCAGCTTAAGGGACAGAGCTAACTATGGCTACACCTTC. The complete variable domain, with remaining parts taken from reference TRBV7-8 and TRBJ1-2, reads GAGVSQSPRYKVAKRGQDVALRCDPISGHVSLFWYQQALGQGPEFLTYFQNEAQLDKSGLPSDRFFAERPEGSVSTLKIQRTQQEDSAVYLCASSLRDRANYGYTFGSGTRLTVV.

The CDR3 DNA sequence: TGCGCCAGCAGCTTGCTGGACAGTGCGGACATTCAGTACTTC. This encodes CASSLLDSADIQYF. The chain links TRBV5-1 to TRBJ2-4; maybe TRBD1 (6 bases). The CDR3 consists of 14 residues. The germline CDR1 and CDR2 sequences are SGHRS and YFSETQ. V was shortened by 1 base and J by 8 bases, with 13 bases between the two germline ends.

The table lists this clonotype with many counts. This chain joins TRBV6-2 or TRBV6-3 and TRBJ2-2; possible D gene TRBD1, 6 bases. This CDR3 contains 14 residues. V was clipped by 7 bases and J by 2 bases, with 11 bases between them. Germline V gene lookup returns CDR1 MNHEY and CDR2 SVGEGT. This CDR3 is CASKKGHNTGELFF. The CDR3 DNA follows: TGTGCCAGCAAAAAGGGACATAACACCGGGGAGCTGTTTTTT.

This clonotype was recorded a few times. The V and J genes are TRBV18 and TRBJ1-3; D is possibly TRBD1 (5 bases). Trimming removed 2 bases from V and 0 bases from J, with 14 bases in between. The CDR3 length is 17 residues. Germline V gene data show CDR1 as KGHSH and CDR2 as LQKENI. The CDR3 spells CASSPFGGLTSGNTIYF. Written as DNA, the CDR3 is TGTGCCAGCTCACCATTCGGGGGACTAACCTCTGGAAACACCATATATTTT.

CDR3 nucleotide sequence: TGCAGTGCTCCGGATACACAGGGCACAGATACGCAGTATTTT. It is translated as CSAPDTQGTDTQYF. The V call is TRBV20-1, the J call TRBJ2-3; D perhaps matches TRBD1 (5 bases). Trimming removed 5 bases at V and 1 base at J, with 13 bases between. The germline gives CDR1 DFQATT, CDR2 SNEGSKA (reference sequence). This CDR3 has 14 residues.